Each of the 2 T cell receptor beta chains below was sequenced from the same sample in a study of T cell responses to AZD1222 COVID-19 vaccine. Assay: immunoSEQ multiplex PCR; the TCRdb copy retains only in-frame clones and omits some. The table includes some 180,000 clones, around nine tenths detected once. The sequenced sample was peripheral blood, obtained on day 0 of AZD1222 vaccination. The receptors originated from an adult in good health.

The genes are TRBV12-3 or TRBV12-4 and TRBJ2-7, with D perhaps TRBD1 or TRBD2 (5 bases each). The CDR3 is 13 amino acids. Trimming left V 0 bases short and J 6 bases short, with 9 bases between. CDR3 residues: CASSLAQGREQYF. In DNA, the CDR3 is TGTGCCAGCAGTTTAGCCCAGGGACGCGAGCAGTACTTC.

The chain is built from TRBV24-1 and TRBJ1-1; the D gene is possibly TRBD1 (5 bases). The length of the CDR3 is 17 residues. Germline V CDR1 and CDR2: KGHDR, SFDVKD. Trimming cost V 2 bases and J 0 bases, with 15 bases left between them. The CDR3 bases are TGTGCCACCAGTGATTCGACAGAGGTCTTTATGAACACTGAAGCTTTCTTT. Translation gives CATSDSTEVFMNTEAFF.